A single sample gave rise to the 8 T cell receptor beta chains below, sequenced in a study of regulatory T cells in long-lasting Graves disease (dated by TCRdb to the early 2020s). The library was generated by multiplex PCR. Sequencer: Illumina HiSeq 4000. To build TCR beta libraries, CDR3 regions were amplified by Arm-PCR using iRepertoire HTBI primers. In TCRdb, the public reads were trimmed at Q25 with fastp and aligned with MiXCR, with productive beta chains retained. Each record represents a unique CDR3 protein, reported with the most common genes and DNA among its rows. The sample data list around 450,000 distinct CDR3 sequences, and about 22% of these were observed just once. Over 6% of the sample goes to the ten largest clones. The meaning of the sample's time point label: persistent/refractory GD, antithyroid drugs over 5 years with positive TRAb. RNA was extracted from PBMCs in TRIzol for both TCR sequencing and RNA sequencing.

Sequenced here: peripheral blood mononuclear cells (PBMCs), sampled when the disease was refractory, from a patient treated with antithyroid drugs. Receptors were obtained from a female donor with Graves disease.

This clonotype was seen only a few times. The CDR3 spells CSARVQESSNQPQHF. The CDR3 bases are TGCAGTGCTAGAGTACAGGAATCTTCTAATCAGCCCCAGCATTTT. The chain has TRBV20-1 and TRBJ1-5, with a tentative D call TRBD1 (5 bases). Trimming stripped 1 base from V and 4 bases from J, with 14 bases between. The CDR3 has 15 amino acids. CDR1 is DFQATT, CDR2 SNEGSKA, per germline (reference sequence).

This clonotype was found many times. As DNA, the CDR3 is TGCAGTGCTAGATCCAGTTTCAACACTGAAGCTTTCTTT. Translation gives CSARSSFNTEAFF. The chain uses TRBV20-1 and TRBJ1-1; D is ambiguous. Trimming left V 2 bases short and J 2 bases short, with 9 bases between. CDR3 length equals 13 residues. Germline V CDR1 and CDR2: DFQATT, SNEGSKA (reference sequence).

This rearrangement joins TRBV7-2 to TRBJ1-6, with D unclear. The CDR3 extends over 15 amino acids. Germline values: CDR1 SGHTA, CDR2 FQGNSA. Trimming removed 2 bases from V and 12 bases from J, with 17 bases in between. The CDR3 sequence: CASSLRPLLGLPLHF. CDR3 in DNA: TGTGCCAGCAGCTTACGACCTTTGCTAGGTTTACCCCTCCACTTT.

This chain joins TRBV11-2 and TRBJ2-7; possible D gene TRBD2, 6 bases. Germline assignment: CDR1 SGHAT and CDR2 FQNNGV. This CDR3 comprises 15 residues. The V gene lost 3 bases and the J gene lost 4 bases, with 16 bases spanning the gap. CDR3 bases: TGTGCCAGCAGCTTGCCCGGGAGTGCTGCTTACGAGCAGTACTTC. Amino acids: CASSLPGSAAYEQYF. The whole variable domain, remainder taken from reference TRBV11-2 and TRBJ2-7, is EAGVAQSPRYKIIEKRQSVAFWCNPISGHATLYWYQQILGQGPKLLIQFQNNGVVDDSQLPKDRFSAERLKGVDSTLKIQPAKLEDSAVYLCASSLPGSAAYEQYFGPGTRLTVT.

This clonotype was recorded a few times. This sequence joins TRBV6-1 and TRBJ2-2; 10 nucleotides match TRBD2. Germline CDR1 and CDR2: MNHNS and SASEGT. The junction had 13 bases not matched to a gene; V was cut back by 8 bases and J by 7 bases. The CDR3 is 16 residues long. The CDR3 nucleotides read TGTGCCAGCGGCCACCGTGGGGGACTAGCGATCGGGGAGCTGTTTTTT. Residues: CASGHRGGLAIGELFF.

This clonotype was recorded a few times. The chain combines TRBV12-3 or TRBV12-4 with TRBJ2-2, with 15 bases fitting TRBD2. This CDR3 contains 18 residues. Trimming took 1 base from V and 4 from J; bases not matched to a gene: 4. The CDR3 region has the DNA TGTGCCAGCAGTTTAGGGAGGACTAGCGGGGGGGTCACCGGGGAGCTGTTTTTT. Translated, it gives CASSLGRTSGGVTGELFF.

The DNA for the CDR3 is TGTGCCAGCAGCCCAGAAGGGGCCAGCCATAATTCACCCCTCCACTTT. The encoded protein is CASSPEGASHNSPLHF. The rearrangement joins TRBV7-9 to TRBJ1-6; weak D call: TRBD1 (5 bases). CDR1 and CDR2 from the germline V gene are SEHNR and FQNEAQ (reference sequence). CDR3 length: 16 residues. Trimming took off 5 bases at V and 5 bases at J, with 16 bases between the two ends.

The table lists this clonotype with many counts. The chain employs TRBV28 and TRBJ1-2; D is undetermined. V gave up 6 bases and J gave up 5 bases, with 10 bases separating them. CDR3 length: 12 residues. CDR1 and CDR2 (germline): MDHEN, SYDVKM. The CDR3 DNA reads as TGTGCCAGCAGCCATGAAGCATATGGCTACACCTTC. Protein: CASSHEAYGYTF.